Below are 6 T cell receptor beta chains sequenced from a single sample in a study of T cell clonality in common variable immunodeficiency. Data came from immunoSEQ multiplex PCR; TCRdb stores just in-frame clones and leaves some out. Altogether roughly 58,000 clones were found in the sample, and no singletons occur. Source material: peripheral blood mononuclear cells. These receptors came from a person aged 18 to 69 in good health.

This clone was recorded many times. Read data end 3 residues before the CDR3 end; the end is taken from the germline J gene. The chain is built from TRBV7-2 and TRBJ2-1; no definite D call. Germline V gene data show CDR1 as SGHTA and CDR2 as FQGNSA. With 3 bases removed from V and 0 bases from J, the gap between germline ends came to 9 bases. The CDR3 has 15 amino acids. CDR3 sequence: CASSFSRSSYNEQFF. The CDR3 bases that were read are TGTGCCAGCAGCTTTTCGCGGAGCTCCTACAATGAG. Filled out from reference TRBV7-2 and TRBJ2-1, the complete variable domain reads GAGVSQSPSNKVTEKGKDVELRCDPISGHTALYWYRQSLGQGLEFLIYFQGNSAPDKSGLPSDRFSAERTGGSVSTLTIQRTQQEDSAVYLCASSFSRSSYNEQFFGPGTRLTVL.

In this sample, this clone turned up many times. The read stops 3 residues short of the end of the CDR3; the missing end is completed from the germline J gene. The rearrangement uses TRBV2 and TRBJ2-6, with 11 bases identical to TRBD2. Germline CDR1 SNHLY, CDR2 FYNNEI. V trimming: 7 bases; J trimming: 1 base; junction bases outside the gene matches: 3. The CDR3 is 16 residues long. The CDR3 protein is CASTLAGVSGANVLTF. The CDR3 DNA, read in part, is TGTGCCAGCACACTAGCGGGAGTTTCTGGGGCCAACGTC. Drawing the rest from reference TRBV2 and TRBJ2-6, the complete variable domain is EPEVTQTPSHQVTQMGQEVILRCVPISNHLYFYWYRQILGQKVEFLVSFYNNEISEKSEIFDDQFSVERPDGSNFTLKIRSTKLEDSAMYFCASTLAGVSGANVLTFGAGSRLTVL.

The sample holds many counts of this clone. The CDR3 sequence is CSVELPAKETQYF. The part of the CDR3 DNA that was read is TGCAGCGTTGAATTGCCAGCGAAAGAGACC. The V gene is TRBV29-1, the J gene TRBJ2-5; D is ambiguous. The CDR3 end is not reached by the read, which stops 3 residues before it; the germline J gene fills it in. The germline V gene encodes CDR1 SQVTM and CDR2 ANQGSEA. V lost 2 bases and J lost 3, with 10 bases in between. CDR3 length: 13 residues. Together with reference TRBV29-1 and TRBJ2-5, the CDR3 gives the full variable domain: SAVISQKPSRDICQRGTSLTIQCQVDSQVTMMFWYRQQPGQSLTLIATANQGSEATYESGFVIDKFPISRPNLTFSTLTVSNMSPEDSSIYLCSVELPAKETQYFGPGTRLLVL.

In this sample, this clone turned up many times. Read data end 3 residues before the CDR3 end; the end is taken from the germline J gene. The rearrangement links TRBV13 to TRBJ2-5; 15 bases are shared with TRBD2. Germline loops: CDR1 PRHDT, CDR2 FYEKMQ (reference sequence). V was clipped by 1 base and J by 4 bases; unmatched bases: 13. The CDR3 is 20 amino acids. CDR3 loop: CASSLDLPGLAGGRGETQYF. The CDR3 DNA, read in part, is TGTGCCAGCAGCTTAGATCTCCCGGGACTAGCGGGAGGTAGGGGAGAGACC. The full variable domain, in which reference TRBV13 and TRBJ2-5 provide the parts outside the CDR3, is AAGVIQSPRHLIKEKRETATLKCYPIPRHDTVYWYQQGPGQDPQFLISFYEKMQSDKGSIPDRFSAQQFSDYHSELNMSSLELGDSALYFCASSLDLPGLAGGRGETQYFGPGTRLLVL.

This clone was seen ten or more times. The read ends 3 residues early relative to the CDR3; the germline J gene fills the gap. This sequence joins TRBV4-1 and TRBJ2-6; 8 bases match TRBD1. Trimming at V came to 3 bases and at J to 2 bases, leaving 3 bases not matched to a gene. This CDR3 is 16 amino acids long. Germline CDR1 and CDR2: MGHRA and YSYEKL. The sequenced part of the CDR3 DNA is TGCGCCAGCAGCCACGGACAGGGCCCTGGGGCCAACGTC. Residues: CASSHGQGPGANV. The whole CDR3 protein reads CASSHGQGPGANVLTF.

There are many counts of this clone. The read ends 3 residues early relative to the CDR3; the germline J gene fills the gap. This chain links TRBV6-1 with TRBJ2-3, with a possible D match to TRBD2 (6 bases). Trimming took 2 bases from V and 5 from J, leaving 17 bases between them. The CDR3 is 16 amino acids. Germline V gene sequence: CDR1 MNHNS, CDR2 SASEGT. The CDR3 bases that were read are TGTGCCAGCAGTGAACCAGCGGAGGGTGGAGTAGATACG. This gives the protein CASSEPAEGGVDT. The entire CDR3 sequence reads CASSEPAEGGVDTQYF.